This record looks at one T cell receptor (beta chain) sequence and its context. With V trimmed by 10 bases and J by 1 base, 15 bases remained unmatched. The germline gives CDR1 SGHNT, CDR2 YENEEA. The CDR3 is 17 residues long. The sample originates from a study of blood T cell repertoires in COVID-19. Assay used: immunoSEQ multiplex PCR; TCRdb lists only in-frame clones, some missing. Counted here are about 300,000 clones, 75% to 90% occurring once; the ten biggest clones make up 6.3%. This chain joins TRBV11-3 and TRBJ2-5; 10 bases match TRBD2. Material for sequencing was peripheral blood. The TCR was taken from a woman aged 50 to 60 with COVID-19, enrolled during active disease. CDR3 sequence: CANPLWTSGQIQETQYF. The CDR3 coding sequence is TGTGCCAATCCGCTTTGGACTAGCGGACAAATCCAAGAGACCCAGTACTTC.